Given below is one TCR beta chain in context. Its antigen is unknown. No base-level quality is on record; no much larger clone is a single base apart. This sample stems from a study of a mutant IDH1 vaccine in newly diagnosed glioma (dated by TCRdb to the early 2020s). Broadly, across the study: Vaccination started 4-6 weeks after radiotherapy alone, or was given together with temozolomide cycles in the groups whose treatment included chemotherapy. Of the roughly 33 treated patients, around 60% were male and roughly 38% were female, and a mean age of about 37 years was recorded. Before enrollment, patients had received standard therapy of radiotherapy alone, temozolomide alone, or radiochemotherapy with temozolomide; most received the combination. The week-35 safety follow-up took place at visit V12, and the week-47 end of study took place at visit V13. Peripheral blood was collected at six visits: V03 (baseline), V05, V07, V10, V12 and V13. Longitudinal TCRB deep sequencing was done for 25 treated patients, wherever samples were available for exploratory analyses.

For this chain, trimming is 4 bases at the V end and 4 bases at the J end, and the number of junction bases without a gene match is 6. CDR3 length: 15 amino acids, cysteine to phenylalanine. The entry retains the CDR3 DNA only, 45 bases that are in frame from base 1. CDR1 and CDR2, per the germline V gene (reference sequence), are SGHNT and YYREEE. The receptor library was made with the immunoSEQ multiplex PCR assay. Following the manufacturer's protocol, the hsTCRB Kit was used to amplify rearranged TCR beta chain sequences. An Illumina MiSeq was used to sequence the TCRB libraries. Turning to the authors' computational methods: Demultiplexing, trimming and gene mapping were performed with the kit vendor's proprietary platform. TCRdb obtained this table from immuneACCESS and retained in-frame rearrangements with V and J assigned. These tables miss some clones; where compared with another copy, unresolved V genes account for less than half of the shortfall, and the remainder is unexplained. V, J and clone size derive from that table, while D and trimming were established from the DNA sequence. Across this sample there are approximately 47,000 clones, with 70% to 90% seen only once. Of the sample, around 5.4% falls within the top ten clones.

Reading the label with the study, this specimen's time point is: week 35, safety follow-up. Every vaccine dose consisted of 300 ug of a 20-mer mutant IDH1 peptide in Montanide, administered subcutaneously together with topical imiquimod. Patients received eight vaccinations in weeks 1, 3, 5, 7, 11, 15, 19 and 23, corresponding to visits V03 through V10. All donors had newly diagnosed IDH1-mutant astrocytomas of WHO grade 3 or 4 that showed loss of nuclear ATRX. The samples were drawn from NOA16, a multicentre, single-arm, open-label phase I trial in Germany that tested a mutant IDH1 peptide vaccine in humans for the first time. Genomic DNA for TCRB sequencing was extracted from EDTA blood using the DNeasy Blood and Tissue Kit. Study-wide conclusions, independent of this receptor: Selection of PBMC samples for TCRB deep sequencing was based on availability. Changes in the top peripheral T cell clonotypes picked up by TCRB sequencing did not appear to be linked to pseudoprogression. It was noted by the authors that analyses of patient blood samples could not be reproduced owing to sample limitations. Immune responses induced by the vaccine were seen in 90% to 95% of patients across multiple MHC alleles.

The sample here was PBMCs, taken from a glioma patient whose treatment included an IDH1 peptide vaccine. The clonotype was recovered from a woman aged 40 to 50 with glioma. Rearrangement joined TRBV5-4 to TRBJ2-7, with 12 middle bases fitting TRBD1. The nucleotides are TGTGCCAGCAGCCCGGGACAGGGGGCGCGGTACGAGCAGTACTTC. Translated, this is CASSPGQGARYEQYF.